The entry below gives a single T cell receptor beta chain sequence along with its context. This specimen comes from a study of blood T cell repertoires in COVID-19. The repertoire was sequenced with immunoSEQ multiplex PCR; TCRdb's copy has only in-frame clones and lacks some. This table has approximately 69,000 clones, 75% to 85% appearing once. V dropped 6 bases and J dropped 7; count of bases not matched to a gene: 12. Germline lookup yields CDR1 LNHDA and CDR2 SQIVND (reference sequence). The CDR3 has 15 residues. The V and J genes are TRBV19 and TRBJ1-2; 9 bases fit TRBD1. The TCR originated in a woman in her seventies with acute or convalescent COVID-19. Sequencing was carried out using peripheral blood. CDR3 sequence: CASRVRDRATVGYTF. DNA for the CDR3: TGTGCCAGTAGGGTACGGGACAGGGCAACCGTTGGCTACACCTTC.